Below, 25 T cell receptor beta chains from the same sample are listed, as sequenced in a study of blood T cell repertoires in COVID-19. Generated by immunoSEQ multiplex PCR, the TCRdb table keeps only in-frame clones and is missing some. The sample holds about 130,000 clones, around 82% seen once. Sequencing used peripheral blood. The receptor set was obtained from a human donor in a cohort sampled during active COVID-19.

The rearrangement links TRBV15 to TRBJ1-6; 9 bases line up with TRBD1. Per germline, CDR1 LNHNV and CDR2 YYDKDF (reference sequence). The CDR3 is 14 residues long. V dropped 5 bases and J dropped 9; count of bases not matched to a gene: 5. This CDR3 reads CATSETGGFSPLHF. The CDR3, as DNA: TGTGCCACCAGCGAGACAGGGGGTTTTTCACCCCTCCACTTT.

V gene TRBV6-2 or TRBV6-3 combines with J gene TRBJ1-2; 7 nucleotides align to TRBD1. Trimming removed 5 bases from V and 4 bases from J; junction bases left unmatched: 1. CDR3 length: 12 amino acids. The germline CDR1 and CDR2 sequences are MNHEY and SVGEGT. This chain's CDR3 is CASSDRVYGYTF. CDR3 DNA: TGTGCCAGCAGTGACAGGGTCTATGGCTACACCTTC.

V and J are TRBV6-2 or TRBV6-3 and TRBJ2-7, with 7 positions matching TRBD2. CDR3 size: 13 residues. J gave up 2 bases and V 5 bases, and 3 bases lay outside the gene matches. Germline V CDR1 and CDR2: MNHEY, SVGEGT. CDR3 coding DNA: TGTGCCAGCAGTACGGGGACTACCTACGAGCAGTACGTC. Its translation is CASSTGTTYEQYV.

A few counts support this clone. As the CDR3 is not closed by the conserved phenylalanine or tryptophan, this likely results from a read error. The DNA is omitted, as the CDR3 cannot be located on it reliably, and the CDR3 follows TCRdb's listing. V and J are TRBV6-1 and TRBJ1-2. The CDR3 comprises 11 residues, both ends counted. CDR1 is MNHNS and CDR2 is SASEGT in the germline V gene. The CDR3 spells CASSDLPKADL.

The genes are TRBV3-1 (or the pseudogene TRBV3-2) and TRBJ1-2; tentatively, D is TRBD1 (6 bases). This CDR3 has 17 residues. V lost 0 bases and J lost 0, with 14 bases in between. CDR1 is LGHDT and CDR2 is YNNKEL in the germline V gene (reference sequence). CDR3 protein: CASSQDWGRVSNYGYTF. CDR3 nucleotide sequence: TGTGCCAGCAGCCAAGATTGGGGGCGCGTTTCTAACTATGGCTACACCTTC.

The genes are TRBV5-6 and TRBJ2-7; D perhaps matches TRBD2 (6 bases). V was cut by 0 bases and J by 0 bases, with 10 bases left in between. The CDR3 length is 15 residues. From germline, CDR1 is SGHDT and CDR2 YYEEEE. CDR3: CASSLVATSSYEQYV. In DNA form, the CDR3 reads TGTGCCAGCAGCTTGGTTGCGACTAGCTCCTACGAGCAGTACGTC.

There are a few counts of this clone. CDR3 in amino acids: CATSDPRSRAFF. CDR3 in DNA: TGTGCCACCAGTGATCCACGTAGTCGAGCTTTCTTT. The chain employs TRBV24-1 and TRBJ1-1, with D unresolved. The CDR3 is made up of 12 amino acids. Per germline, CDR1 KGHDR and CDR2 SFDVKD. Trimming stripped 3 bases from V and 10 bases from J, with 11 bases between.

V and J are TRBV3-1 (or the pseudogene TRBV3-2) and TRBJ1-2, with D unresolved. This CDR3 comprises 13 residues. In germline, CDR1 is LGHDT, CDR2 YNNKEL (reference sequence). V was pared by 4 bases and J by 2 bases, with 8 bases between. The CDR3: CASSRVENYGYTF. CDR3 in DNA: TGTGCCAGCAGCCGCGTAGAAAACTATGGCTACACCTTC.

In nucleotides, the CDR3 is TGTGCCAGCTCACAGGGACAGGGGTCTTTCAATGAGCAGTTCTTC. As protein: CASSQGQGSFNEQFF. V and J are TRBV18 and TRBJ2-1; the match to TRBD1 covers 10 bases. V shed 4 bases, J shed 6 bases, and the junction held 6 bases outside the gene matches. In germline, CDR1 is KGHSH, CDR2 LQKENI. The CDR3 covers 15 residues. Combining the CDR3 with reference TRBV18 and TRBJ2-1 gives the whole variable domain NAGVMQNPRHLVRRRGQEARLRCSPMKGHSHVYWYRQLPEEGLKFMVYLQKENIIDESGMPKERFSAEFPKEGPSILRIQQVVRGDSAAYFCASSQGQGSFNEQFFGPGTRLTVL.

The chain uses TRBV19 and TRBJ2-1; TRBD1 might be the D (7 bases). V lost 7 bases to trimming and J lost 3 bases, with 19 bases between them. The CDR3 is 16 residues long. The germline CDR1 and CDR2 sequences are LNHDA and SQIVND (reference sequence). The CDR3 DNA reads TGTGCCAGTACCCTCACCCAGGGGGGCAGCTACAATGAGCAGTTCTTC. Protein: CASTLTQGGSYNEQFF.

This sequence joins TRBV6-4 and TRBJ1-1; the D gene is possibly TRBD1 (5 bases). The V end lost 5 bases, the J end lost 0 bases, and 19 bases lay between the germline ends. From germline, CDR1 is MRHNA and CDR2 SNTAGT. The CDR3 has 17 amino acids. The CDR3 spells CASSSRTPSLVNTEAFF. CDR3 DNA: TGTGCCAGCAGTTCCCGGACACCCTCTTTAGTGAACACTGAAGCTTTCTTT.

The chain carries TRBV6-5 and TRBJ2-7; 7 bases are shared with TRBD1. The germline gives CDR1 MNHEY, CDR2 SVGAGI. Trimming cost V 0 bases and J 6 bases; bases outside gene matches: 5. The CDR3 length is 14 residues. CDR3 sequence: CASSYSRRDSEQYF. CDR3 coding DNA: TGTGCCAGCAGTTACTCGCGCCGGGACAGCGAGCAGTACTTC.

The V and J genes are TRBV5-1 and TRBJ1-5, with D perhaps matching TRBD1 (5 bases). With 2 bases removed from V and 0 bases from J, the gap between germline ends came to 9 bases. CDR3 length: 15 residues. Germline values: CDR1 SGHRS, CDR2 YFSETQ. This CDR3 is CASSLEGASNQPQHF. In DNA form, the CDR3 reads TGCGCCAGCAGCTTAGAAGGGGCTAGCAATCAGCCCCAGCATTTT.

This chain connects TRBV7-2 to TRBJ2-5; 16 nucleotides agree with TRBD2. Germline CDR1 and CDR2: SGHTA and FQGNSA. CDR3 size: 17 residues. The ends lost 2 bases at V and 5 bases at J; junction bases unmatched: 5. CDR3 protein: CASSLWGLAGGVETQYF. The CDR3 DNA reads TGTGCCAGCAGCTTATGGGGACTAGCGGGGGGGGTGGAGACCCAGTACTTC.

DNA for the CDR3: TGTGCCACCAGCAGAGTTTCAGCGGCAGAGACCCAGTACTTC. Translated, it gives CATSRVSAAETQYF. The genes are TRBV15 and TRBJ2-5; weak D call: TRBD2 (5 bases). CDR3 length: 14 residues. V was pared by 1 base and J by 4 bases, with 10 bases between. Germline assignment: CDR1 LNHNV and CDR2 YYDKDF (reference sequence).

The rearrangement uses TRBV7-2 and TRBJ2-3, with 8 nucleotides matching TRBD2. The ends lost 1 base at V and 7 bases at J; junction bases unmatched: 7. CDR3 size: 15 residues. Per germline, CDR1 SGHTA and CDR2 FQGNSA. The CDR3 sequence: CASSLEISGKNTQYF. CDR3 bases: TGTGCCAGCAGCTTAGAAATTAGCGGGAAGAATACGCAGTATTTT.

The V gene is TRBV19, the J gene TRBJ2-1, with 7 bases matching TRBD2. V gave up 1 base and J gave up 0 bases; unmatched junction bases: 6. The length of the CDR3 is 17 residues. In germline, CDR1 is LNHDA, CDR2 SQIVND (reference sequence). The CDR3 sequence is CASSIGGGLGSYNEQFF. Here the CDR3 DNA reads TGTGCCAGTAGTATAGGGGGAGGGTTAGGCTCCTACAATGAGCAGTTCTTC.

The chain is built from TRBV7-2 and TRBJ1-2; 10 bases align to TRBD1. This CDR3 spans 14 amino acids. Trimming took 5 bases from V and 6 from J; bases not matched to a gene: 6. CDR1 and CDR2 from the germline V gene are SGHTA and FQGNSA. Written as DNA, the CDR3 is TGTGCCAGCAGCCACAGACAGGGGGCGGATGGCTACACCTTC. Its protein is CASSHRQGADGYTF.

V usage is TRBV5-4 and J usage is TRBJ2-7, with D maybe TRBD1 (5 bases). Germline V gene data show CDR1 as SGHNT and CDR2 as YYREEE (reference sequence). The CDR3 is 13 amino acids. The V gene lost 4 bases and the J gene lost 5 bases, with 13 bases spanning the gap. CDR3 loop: CASSRDSDDEQYV. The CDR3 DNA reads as TGTGCCAGCAGCCGAGACAGTGATGACGAGCAGTACGTC.

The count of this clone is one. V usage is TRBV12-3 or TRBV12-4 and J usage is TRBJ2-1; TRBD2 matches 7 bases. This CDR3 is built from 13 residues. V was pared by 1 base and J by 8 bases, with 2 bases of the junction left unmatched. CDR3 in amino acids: CASSLVAGDEQFF. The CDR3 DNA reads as TGTGCCAGCAGTTTAGTTGCGGGGGATGAGCAGTTCTTC.

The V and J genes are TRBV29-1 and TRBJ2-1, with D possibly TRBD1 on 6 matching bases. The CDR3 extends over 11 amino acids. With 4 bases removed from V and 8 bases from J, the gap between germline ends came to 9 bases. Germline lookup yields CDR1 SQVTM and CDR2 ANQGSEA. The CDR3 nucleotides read TGCAGCGTTGTCAGGGGTTATGAGCAGTTCTTC. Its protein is CSVVRGYEQFF.

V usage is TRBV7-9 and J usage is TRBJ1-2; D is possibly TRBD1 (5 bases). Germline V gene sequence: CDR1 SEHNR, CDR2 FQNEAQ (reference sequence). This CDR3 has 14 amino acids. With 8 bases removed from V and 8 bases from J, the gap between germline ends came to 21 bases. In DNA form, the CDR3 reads TGTGCCAGCGGAGAAACGAGGAGGGGTGGCGGCTACACCTTC. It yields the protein CASGETRRGGGYTF.

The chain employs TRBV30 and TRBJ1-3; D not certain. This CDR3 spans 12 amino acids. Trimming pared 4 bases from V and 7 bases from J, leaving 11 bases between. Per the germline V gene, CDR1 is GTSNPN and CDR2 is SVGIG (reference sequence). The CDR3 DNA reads TGTGCCTGGAACTGGCGAGGTAACACCATATATTTT. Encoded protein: CAWNWRGNTIYF.

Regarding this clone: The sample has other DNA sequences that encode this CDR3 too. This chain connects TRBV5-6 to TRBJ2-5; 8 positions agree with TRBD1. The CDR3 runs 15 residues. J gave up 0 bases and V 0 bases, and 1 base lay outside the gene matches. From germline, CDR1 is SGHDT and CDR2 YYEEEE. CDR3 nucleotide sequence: TGTGCCAGCAGCTTGGACAGGGGGTACCAAGAGACCCAGTACTTC. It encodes CASSLDRGYQETQYF.

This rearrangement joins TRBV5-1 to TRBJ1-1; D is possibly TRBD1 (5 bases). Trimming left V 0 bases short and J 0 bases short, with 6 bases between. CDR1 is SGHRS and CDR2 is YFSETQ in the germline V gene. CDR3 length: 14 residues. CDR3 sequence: CASSLEGMNTEAFF. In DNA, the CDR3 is TGCGCCAGCAGCTTGGAGGGGATGAACACTGAAGCTTTCTTT.